The clone carrying this T cell receptor (beta chain) was seen more than once but under ten times. The V gene lost 0 bases and the J gene lost 4 bases, with 13 bases spanning the gap. Per germline, CDR1 GTSNPN and CDR2 SVGIG (reference sequence). The CDR3 consists of 15 residues. This record belongs to a study of shared clonotypes between healthy human individuals. In replicate PCRs of sorted subsets, approximately 200 ng DNA, approximately 32,000 T cell genomes, was used. Sequencing used immunoSEQ multiplex PCR; TCRdb keeps in-frame clones, though not all of them. Here the sample spans 2 million to 3 million clones, 90% to 95% being singletons.

Sequencing was performed on naive CD4+ T cells from PBMCs. Subset specified: CD45RA+ positively selected. This TCR was sampled from a man between 18 and 35 years old in good health. Some clones in this sample may be carry-over from other donors' samples. This rearrangement joins TRBV30 to TRBJ1-5; no clear D. DNA of the CDR3: TGTGCCTGGAGTGTATCCGGGGAGTGGAATCAGCCCCAGCATTTT. Translated: CAWSVSGEWNQPQHF.